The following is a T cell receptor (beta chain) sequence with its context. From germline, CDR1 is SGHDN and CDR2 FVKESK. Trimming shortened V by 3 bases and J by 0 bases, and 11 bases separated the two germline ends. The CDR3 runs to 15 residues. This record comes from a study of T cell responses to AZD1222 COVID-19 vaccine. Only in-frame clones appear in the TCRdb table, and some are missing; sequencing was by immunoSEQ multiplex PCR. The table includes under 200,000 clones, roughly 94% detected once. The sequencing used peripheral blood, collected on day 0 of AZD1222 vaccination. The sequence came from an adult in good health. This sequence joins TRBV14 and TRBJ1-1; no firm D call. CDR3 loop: CASSHITGLNTEAFF. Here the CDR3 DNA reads TGTGCCAGCAGCCACATCACGGGGTTGAACACTGAAGCTTTCTTT.